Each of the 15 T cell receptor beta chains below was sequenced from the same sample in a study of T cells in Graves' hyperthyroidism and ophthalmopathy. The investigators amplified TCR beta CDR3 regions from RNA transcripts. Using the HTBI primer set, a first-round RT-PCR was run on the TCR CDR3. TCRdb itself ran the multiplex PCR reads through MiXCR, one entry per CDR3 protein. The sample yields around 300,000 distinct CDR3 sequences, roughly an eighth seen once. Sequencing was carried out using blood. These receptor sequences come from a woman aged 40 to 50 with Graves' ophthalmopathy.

The CDR3 sequence: CASSSRLRGGLSLGANVLTF. The CDR3 DNA is TGTGCCAGCAGTTCCCGGTTGCGGGGGGGGCTCTCTCTGGGGGCCAACGTCCTGACTTTC. This sequence joins TRBV27 and TRBJ2-6; 9 nucleotides agree with TRBD2. CDR1 and CDR2 from the germline V gene are MNHEY and SMNVEV (reference sequence). The CDR3 contains 20 residues. The junction had 17 bases not matched to a gene; V was cut back by 4 bases and J by 4 bases.

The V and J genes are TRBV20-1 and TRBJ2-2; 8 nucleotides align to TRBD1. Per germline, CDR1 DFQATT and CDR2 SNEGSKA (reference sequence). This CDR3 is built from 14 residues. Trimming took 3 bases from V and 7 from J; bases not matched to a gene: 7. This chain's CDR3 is CSASIRGQNGELFF. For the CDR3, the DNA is TGCAGTGCTAGCATCAGGGGGCAAAACGGGGAGCTGTTTTTT.

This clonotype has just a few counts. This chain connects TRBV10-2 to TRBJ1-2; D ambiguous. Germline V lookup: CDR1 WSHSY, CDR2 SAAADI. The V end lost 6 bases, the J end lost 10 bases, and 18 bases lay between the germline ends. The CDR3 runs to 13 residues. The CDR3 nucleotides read TGCGCCAGCAGCGGGTGGGGAATCGTTGACTACACCTTC. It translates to CASSGWGIVDYTF.

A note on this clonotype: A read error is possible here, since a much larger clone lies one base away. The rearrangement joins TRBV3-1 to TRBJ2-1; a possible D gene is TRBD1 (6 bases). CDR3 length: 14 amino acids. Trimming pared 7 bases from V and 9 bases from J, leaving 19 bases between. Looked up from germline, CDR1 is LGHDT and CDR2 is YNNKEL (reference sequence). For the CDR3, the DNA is TGTGCCAGCAACCCGGGCAGGGGTGGGGGTGAGCAGTTCTTC. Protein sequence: CASNPGRGGGEQFF.

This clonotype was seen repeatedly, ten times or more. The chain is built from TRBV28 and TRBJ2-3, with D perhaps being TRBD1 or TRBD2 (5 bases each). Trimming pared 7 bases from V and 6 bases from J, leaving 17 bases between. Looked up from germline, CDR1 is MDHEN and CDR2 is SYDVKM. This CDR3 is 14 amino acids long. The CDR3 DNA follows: TGTGCCAGCATTACGGGACCGCCGGGGGATACGCAGTATTTT. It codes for CASITGPPGDTQYF.

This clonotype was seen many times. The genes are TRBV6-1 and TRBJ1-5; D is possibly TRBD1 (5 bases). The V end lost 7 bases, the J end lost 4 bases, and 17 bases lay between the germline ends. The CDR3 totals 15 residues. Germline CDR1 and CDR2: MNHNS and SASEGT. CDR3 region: CASIPLYGGNQPQHF. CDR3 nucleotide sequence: TGTGCCAGCATTCCTCTTTACGGGGGGAATCAGCCCCAGCATTTT.

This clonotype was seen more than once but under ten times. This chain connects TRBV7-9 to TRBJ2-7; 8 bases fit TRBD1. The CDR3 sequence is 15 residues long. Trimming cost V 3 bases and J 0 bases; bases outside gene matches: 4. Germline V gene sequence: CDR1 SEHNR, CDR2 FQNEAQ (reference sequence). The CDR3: CASSFTGGNSYEQYF. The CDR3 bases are TGTGCCAGCAGCTTTACAGGGGGTAACTCCTACGAGCAGTACTTC.

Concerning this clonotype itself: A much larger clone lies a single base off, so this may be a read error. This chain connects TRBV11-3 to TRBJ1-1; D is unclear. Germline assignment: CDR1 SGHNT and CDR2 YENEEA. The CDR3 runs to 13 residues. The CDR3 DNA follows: TGTGTCAGCAGCTTAGTTTCAGGCACTGAAGCTTTCTTT. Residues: CVSSLVSGTEAFF.

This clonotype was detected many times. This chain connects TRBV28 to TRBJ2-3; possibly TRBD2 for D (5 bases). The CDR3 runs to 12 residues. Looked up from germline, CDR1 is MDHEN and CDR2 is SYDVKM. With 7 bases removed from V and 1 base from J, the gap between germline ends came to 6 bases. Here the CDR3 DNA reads TGTGCCAGCACCGGGGGCACAGATACGCAGTATTTT. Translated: CASTGGTDTQYF.

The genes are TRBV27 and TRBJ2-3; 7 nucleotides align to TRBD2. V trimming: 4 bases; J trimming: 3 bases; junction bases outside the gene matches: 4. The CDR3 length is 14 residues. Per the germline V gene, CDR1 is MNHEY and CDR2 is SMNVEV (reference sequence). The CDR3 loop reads CASSWAGVTDTQYF. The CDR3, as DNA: TGTGCCAGCAGTTGGGCGGGAGTGACAGATACGCAGTATTTT.

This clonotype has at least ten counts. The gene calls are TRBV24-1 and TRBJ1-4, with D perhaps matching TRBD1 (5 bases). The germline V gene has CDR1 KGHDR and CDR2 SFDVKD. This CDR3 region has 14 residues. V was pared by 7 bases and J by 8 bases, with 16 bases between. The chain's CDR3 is CATSSGGTPEKLFF. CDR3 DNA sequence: TGTGCCACCAGCAGTGGGGGTACACCCGAAAAACTGTTTTTT.

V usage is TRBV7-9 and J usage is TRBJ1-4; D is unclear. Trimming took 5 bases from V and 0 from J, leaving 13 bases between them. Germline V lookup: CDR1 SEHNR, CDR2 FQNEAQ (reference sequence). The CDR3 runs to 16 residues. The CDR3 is CASSGLRRPTNEKLFF. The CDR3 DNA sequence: TGTGCCAGCAGCGGGTTGAGGAGGCCAACTAATGAAAAACTGTTTTTT.

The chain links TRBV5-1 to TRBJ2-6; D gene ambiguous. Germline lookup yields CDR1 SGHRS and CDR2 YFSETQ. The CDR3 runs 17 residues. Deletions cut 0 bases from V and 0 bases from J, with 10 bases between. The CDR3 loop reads CASSLADVSSGANVLTF. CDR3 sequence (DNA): TGCGCCAGCAGCTTGGCCGACGTCTCCTCTGGGGCCAACGTCCTGACTTTC.

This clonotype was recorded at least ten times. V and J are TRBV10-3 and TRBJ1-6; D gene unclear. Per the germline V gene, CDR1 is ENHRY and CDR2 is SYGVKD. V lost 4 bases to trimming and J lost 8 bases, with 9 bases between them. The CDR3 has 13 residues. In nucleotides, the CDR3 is TGTGCCATCAGTGGAGACGCGGATTCACCCCTCCACTTT. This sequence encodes CAISGDADSPLHF.

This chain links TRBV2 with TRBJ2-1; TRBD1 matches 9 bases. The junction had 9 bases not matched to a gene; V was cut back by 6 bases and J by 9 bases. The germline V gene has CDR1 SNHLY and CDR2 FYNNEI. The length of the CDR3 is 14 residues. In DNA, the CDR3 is TGTGCCAGCAGAGGGACAGGGCATAGCAGTGAGCAGTTCTTC. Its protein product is CASRGTGHSSEQFF.